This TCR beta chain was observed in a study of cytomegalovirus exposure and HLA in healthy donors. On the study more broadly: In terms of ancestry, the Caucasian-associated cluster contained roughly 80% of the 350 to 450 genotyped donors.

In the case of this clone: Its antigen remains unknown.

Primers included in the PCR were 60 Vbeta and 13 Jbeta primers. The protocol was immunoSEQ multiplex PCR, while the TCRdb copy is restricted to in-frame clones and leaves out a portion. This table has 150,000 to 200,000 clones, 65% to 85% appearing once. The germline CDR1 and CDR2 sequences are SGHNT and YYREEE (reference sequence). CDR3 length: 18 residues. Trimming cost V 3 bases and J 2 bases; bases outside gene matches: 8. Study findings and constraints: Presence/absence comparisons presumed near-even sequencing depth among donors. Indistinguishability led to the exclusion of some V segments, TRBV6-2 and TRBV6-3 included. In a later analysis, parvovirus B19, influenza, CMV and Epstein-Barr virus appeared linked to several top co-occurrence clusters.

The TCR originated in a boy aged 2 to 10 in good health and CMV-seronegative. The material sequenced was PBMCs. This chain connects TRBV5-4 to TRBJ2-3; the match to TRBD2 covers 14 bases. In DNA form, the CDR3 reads TGTGCCAGCAGCTCGACGACGACTAGCGGGGGGGTCACAGATACGCAGTATTTT. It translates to CASSSTTTSGGVTDTQYF.